These T cell receptor beta chains were read from a single sample in a study of immune cell composition in non-small cell lung cancer. Only in-frame clones appear in the TCRdb table, and some are missing; sequencing was by immunoSEQ multiplex PCR. The sample lists 13,000 to 15,000 clones; 81% were seen once. The sample was lung tumor tissue. The source of these receptors is a human donor with non-small cell lung cancer. CDR3s include the opening cysteine and the closing phenylalanine or tryptophan. A D gene is named only where the DNA matches it firmly.

J gene | CDR3 length | V gene | D gene | CDR3 protein | CDR3 DNA
TRBJ2-1 | 15 | TRBV29-1 | TRBD2 | CSARTSGSGRDEQFF | TGCAGCGCTAGAACTAGCGGGAGCGGTAGGGATGAGCAGTTCTTC
TRBJ2-2 | 13 | TRBV13 | - | CASSGGETGELFF | TGTGCCAGCAGTGGCGGAGAGACCGGGGAGCTGTTTTTT
TRBJ2-7 | 16 | TRBV10-3 | TRBD2 | CAISGPTSGRIYEQYF | TGTGCCATCAGTGGACCGACTAGCGGGAGAATCTACGAGCAGTACTTC
TRBJ1-3 | 17 | TRBV7-9 | TRBD1 | CASSPGPGQESGNTIYF | TGTGCCAGCAGCCCCGGACCGGGACAGGAGTCTGGAAACACCATATATTTT
TRBJ2-1 | 12 | TRBV6-7 | - | CASSYSSHEQFF | TGTGCCAGCAGTTACTCGAGTCATGAGCAGTTCTTC
TRBJ1-1 | 13 | TRBV29-1 | TRBD1 | CSVQGQGFTEAFF | TGCAGCGTACAGGGACAGGGGTTCACTGAAGCTTTCTTT
TRBJ2-7 | 14 | TRBV6-1 | - | CASKISGRSYEQYF | TGTGCCAGCAAGATTAGCGGAAGGTCCTACGAGCAGTACTTC
TRBJ1-6 | 14 | TRBV6-5 | - | CASRDSSYNSPLHF | TGTGCCAGCAGGGACAGCTCCTATAATTCACCCCTCCACTTT
TRBJ2-3 | 11 | TRBV27 | - | CASTDTDTQYF | TGTGCCAGCACCGACACAGATACGCAGTATTTT
TRBJ1-1 | 13 | TRBV28 | TRBD1 | CASSLYGTDLAFF | TGTGCCAGCAGTTTATACGGGACAGATTTAGCTTTCTTT